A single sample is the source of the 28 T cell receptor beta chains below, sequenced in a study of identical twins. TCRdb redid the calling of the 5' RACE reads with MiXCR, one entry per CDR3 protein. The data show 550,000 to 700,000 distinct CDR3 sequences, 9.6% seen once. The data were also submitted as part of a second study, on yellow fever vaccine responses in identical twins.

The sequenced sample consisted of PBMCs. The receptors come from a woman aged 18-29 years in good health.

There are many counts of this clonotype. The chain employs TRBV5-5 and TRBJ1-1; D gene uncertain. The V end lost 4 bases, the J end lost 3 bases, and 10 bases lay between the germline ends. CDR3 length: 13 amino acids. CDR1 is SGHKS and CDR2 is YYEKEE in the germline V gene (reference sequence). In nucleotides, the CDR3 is TGTGCCAGCAGCCCTGCCCTCGACACTGAAGCTTTCTTT. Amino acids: CASSPALDTEAFF.

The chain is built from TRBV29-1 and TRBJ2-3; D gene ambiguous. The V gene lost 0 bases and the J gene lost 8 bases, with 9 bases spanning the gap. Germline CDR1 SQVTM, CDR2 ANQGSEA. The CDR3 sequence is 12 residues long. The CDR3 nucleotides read TGCAGCGTTGAAGATCGGGTTGTTACGCAGTATTTT. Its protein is CSVEDRVVTQYF.

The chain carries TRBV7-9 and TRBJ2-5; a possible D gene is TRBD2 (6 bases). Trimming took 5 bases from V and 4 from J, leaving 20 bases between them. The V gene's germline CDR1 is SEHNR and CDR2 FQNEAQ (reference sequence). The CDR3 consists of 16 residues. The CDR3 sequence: CASSPIGGAGGETQYF. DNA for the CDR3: TGTGCCAGCAGCCCAATCGGGGGAGCTGGTGGAGAGACCCAGTACTTC.

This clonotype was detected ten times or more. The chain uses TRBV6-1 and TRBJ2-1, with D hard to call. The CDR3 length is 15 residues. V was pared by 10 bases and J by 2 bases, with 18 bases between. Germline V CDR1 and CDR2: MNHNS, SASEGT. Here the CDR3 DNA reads TGTGCCACCCGAGAAAACGGTGGGGCCTACAATGAGCAGTTCTTC. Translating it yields CATRENGGAYNEQFF.

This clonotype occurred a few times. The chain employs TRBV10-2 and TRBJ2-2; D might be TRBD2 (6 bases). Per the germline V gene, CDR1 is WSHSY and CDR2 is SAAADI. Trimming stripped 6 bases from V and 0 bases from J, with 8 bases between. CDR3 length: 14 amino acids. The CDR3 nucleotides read TGCGCCAGCAGAGCGGGTTCGAACACCGGGGAGCTGTTTTTT. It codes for CASRAGSNTGELFF.

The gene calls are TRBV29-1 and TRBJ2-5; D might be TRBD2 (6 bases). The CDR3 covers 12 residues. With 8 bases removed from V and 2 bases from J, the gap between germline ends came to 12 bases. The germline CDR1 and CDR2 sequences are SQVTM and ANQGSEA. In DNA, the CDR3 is TGCAGCTCCCTGGCGGGACAAGAGACCCAGTACTTC. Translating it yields CSSLAGQETQYF.

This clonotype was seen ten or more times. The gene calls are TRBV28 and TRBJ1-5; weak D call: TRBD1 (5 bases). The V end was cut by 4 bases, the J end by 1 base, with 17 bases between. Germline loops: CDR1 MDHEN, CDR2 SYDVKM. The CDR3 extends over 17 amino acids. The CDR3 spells CASSSRSQGMSNQPQHF. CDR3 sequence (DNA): TGTGCCAGCAGTTCCCGCTCCCAGGGAATGAGCAATCAGCCCCAGCATTTT.

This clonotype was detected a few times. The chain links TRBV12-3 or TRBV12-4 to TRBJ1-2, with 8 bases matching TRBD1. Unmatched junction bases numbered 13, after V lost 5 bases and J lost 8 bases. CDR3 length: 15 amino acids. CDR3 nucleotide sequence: TGTGCCAGCAGTGCCCGGGACAGGCCTCTACTCGGCTACACCTTC. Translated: CASSARDRPLLGYTF.

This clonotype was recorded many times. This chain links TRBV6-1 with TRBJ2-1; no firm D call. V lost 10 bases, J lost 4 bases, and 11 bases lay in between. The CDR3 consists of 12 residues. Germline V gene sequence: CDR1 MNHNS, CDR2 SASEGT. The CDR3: CATSTPYNEQFF. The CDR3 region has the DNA TGTGCCACTTCGACACCTTACAATGAGCAGTTCTTC.

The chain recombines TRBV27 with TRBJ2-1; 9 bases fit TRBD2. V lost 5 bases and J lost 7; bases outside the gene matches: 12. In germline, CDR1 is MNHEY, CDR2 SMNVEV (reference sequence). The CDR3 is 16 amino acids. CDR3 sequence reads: CASSPKGSGRSNEQFF. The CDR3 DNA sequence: TGTGCCAGCAGTCCCAAAGGTAGCGGGAGAAGTAATGAGCAGTTCTTC.

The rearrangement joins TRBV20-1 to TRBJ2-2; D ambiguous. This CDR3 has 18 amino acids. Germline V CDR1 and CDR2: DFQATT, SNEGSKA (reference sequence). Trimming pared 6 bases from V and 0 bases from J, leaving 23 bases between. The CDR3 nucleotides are TGCAGTGCCAAAACGGTTGGCAGAAACTTCGCGAACACCGGGGAGCTGTTTTTT. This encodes CSAKTVGRNFANTGELFF.

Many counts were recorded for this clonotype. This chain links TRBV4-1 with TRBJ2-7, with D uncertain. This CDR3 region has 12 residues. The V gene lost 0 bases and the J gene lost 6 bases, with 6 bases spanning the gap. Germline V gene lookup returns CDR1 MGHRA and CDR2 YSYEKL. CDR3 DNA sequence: TGCGCCAGCAGCCAAGACATGTCCGAGCAGTACTTC. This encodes CASSQDMSEQYF.

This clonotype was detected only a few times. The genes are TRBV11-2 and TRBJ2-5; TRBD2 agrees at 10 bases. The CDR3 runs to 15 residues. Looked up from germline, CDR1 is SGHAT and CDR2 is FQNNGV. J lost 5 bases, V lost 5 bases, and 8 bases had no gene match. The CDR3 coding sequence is TGTGCCAGCAGCCCACCGAGCGGGGGGGGGGAGACCCAGTACTTC. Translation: CASSPPSGGGETQYF.

The CDR3 coding sequence is TGTGCCAGCCCCGCCGGAACTAGCGGGGGATATGAGCAGTTCTTC. Its protein product is CASPAGTSGGYEQFF. The rearrangement links TRBV2 to TRBJ2-1; 11 bases are shared with TRBD2. The CDR3 totals 15 residues. Germline V gives CDR1 SNHLY, CDR2 FYNNEI. V lost 8 bases to trimming and J lost 8 bases; unmatched junction nucleotides: 11.

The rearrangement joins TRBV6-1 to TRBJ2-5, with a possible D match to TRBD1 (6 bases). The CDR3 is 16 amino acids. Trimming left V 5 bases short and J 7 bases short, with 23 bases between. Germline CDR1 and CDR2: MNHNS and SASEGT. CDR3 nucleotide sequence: TGTGCCAGCAGTCCCCTTGGCAGGGGAAATCGGGGGACCCAGTACTTC. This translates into CASSPLGRGNRGTQYF.

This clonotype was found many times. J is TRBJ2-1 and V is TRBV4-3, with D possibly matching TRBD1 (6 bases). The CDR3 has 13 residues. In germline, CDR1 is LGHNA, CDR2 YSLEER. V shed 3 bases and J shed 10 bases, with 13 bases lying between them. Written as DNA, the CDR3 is TGCGCCAGCAGCCAGACAGGCAGGGACGAGCAGTTCTTC. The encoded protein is CASSQTGRDEQFF.

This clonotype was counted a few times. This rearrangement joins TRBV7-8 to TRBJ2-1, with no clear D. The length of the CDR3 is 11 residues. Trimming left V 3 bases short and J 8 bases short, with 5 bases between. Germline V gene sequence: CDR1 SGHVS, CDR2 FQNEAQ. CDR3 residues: CASSFADEQFF. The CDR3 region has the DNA TGTGCCAGCAGCTTTGCCGATGAGCAGTTCTTC.

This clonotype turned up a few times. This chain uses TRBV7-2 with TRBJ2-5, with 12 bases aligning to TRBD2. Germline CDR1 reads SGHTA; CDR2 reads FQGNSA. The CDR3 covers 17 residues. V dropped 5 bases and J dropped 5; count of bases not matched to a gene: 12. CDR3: CASSPGLAGRRWETQYF. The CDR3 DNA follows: TGTGCCAGCAGCCCGGGACTAGCGGGTAGGAGGTGGGAGACCCAGTACTTC.

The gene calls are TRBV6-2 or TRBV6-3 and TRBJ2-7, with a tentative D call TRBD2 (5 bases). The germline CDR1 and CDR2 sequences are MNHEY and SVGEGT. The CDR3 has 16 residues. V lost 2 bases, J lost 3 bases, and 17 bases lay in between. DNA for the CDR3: TGTGCCAGCAGTTACACCCCCGAGGGCGGCTTCTACGAGCAGTACTTC. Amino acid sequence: CASSYTPEGGFYEQYF.

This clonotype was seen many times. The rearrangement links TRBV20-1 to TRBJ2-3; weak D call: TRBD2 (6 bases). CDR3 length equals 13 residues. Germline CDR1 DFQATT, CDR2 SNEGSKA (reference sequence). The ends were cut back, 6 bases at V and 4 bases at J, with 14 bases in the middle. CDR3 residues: CSASTRKADTQYF. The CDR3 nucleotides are TGCAGTGCCTCGACTAGAAAGGCAGATACGCAGTATTTT.

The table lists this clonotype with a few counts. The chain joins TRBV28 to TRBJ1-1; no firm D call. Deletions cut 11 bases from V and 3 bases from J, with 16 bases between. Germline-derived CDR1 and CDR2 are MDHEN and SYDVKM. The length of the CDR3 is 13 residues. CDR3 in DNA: TGTGCCTCCCAGACCGGCCAGTACACTGAAGCTTTCTTT. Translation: CASQTGQYTEAFF.

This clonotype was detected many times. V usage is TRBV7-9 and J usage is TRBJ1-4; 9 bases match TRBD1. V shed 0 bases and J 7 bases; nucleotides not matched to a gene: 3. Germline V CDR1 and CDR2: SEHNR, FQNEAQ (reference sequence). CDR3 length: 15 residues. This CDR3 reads CASSLAGTGSEKLFF. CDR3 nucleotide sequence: TGTGCCAGCAGCTTAGCGGGGACAGGGTCTGAAAAACTGTTTTTT.

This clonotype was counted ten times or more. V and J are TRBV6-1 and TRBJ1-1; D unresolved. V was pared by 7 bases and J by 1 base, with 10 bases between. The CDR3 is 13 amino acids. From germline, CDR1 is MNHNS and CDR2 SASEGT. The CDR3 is CASTGDSNTEAFF. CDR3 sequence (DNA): TGTGCCAGCACAGGAGACTCGAACACTGAAGCTTTCTTT.

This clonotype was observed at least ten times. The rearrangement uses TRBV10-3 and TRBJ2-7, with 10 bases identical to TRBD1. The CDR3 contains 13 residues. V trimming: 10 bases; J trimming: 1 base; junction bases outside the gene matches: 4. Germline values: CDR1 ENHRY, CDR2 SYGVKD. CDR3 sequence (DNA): TGTGCCAGTCGGACAGGGGGTTCCTACGAGCAGTACTTC. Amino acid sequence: CASRTGGSYEQYF.

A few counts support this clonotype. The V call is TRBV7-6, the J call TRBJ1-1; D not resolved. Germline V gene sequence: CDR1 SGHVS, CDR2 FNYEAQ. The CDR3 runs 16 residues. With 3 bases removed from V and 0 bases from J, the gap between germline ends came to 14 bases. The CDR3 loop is CASSFRQPPMNTEAFF. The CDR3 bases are TGTGCCAGCAGCTTCCGGCAGCCACCTATGAACACTGAAGCTTTCTTT.

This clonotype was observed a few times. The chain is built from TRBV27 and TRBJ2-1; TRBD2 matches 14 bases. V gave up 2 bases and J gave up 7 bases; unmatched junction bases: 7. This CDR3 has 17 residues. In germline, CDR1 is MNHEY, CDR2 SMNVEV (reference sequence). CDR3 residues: CASSLRLAGGPGNEQFF. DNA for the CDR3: TGTGCCAGCAGTTTACGACTAGCGGGAGGGCCGGGAAATGAGCAGTTCTTC.

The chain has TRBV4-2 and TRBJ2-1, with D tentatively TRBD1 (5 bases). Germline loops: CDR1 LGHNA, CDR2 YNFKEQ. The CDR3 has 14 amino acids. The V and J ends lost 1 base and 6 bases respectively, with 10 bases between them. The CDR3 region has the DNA TGTGCCAGCAGCCAAGGTCAGGGTGTCAATGAGCAGTTCTTC. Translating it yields CASSQGQGVNEQFF.

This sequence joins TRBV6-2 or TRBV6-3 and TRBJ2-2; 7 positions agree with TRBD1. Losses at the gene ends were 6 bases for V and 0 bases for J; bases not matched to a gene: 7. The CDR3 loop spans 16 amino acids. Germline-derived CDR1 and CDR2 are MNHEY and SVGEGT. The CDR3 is CASSLGGRANTGELFF. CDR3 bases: TGTGCCAGCAGCCTAGGGGGCAGGGCGAACACCGGGGAGCTGTTTTTT.